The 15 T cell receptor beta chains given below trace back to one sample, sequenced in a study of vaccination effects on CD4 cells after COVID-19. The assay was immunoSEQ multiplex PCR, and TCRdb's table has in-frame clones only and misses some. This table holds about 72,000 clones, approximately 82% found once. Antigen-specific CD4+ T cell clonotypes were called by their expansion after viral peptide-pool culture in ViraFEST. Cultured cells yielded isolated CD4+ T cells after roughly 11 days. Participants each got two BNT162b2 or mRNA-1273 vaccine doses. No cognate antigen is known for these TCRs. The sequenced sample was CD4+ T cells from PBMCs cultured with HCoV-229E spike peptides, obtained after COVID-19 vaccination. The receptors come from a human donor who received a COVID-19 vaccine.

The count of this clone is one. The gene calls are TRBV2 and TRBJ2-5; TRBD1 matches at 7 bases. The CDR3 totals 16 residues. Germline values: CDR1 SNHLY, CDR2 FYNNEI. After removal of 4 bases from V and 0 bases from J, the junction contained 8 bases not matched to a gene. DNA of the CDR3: TGTGCCAGCAGTGCCCCGGGACAGATAAACCAAGAGACCCAGTACTTC. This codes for CASSAPGQINQETQYF. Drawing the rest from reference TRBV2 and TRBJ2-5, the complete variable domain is EPEVTQTPSHQVTQMGQEVILRCVPISNHLYFYWYRQILGQKVEFLVSFYNNEISEKSEIFDDQFSVERPDGSNFTLKIRSTKLEDSAMYFCASSAPGQINQETQYFGPGTRLLVL.

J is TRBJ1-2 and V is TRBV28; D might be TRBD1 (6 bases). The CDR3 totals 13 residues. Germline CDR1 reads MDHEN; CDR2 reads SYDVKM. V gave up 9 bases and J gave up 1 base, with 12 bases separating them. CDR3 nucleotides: TGTGCCAGTAAGACAGGATTTAACTATGGCTACACCTTC. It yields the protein CASKTGFNYGYTF.

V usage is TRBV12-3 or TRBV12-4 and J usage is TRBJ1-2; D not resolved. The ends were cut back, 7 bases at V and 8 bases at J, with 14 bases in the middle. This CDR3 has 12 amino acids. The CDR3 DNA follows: TGTGCCAGCACCCTGGGGTCAGCGGGCTACACCTTC. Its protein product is CASTLGSAGYTF.

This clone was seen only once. The CDR3 DNA reads TGTGCCAGCAGCCCGACGGGGGGGCCCGGCACAGATACGCAGTATTTT. This translates into CASSPTGGPGTDTQYF. The chain joins TRBV7-3 to TRBJ2-3; 8 bases are shared with TRBD2. Germline loops: CDR1 SGHTA, CDR2 FQGTGA. The CDR3 sequence is 16 residues long. V shed 5 bases, J shed 1 base, and the junction held 8 bases outside the gene matches.

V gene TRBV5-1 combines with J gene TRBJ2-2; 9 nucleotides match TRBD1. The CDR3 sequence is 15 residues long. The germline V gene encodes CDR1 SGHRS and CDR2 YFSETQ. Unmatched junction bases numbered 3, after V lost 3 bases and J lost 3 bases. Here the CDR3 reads CASSSQGADTGELFF. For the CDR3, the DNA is TGCGCCAGCAGCTCACAGGGGGCGGACACCGGGGAGCTGTTTTTT.

CDR3 in amino acids: CASSGGAYNEQFF. CDR3 bases: TGCGCCAGCAGTGGGGGTGCCTACAATGAGCAGTTCTTC. The rearrangement joins TRBV10-2 to TRBJ2-1; D gene uncertain. The CDR3 sequence is 13 residues long. CDR1 and CDR2 from the germline V gene are WSHSY and SAAADI. Trimming left V 4 bases short and J 2 bases short, with 6 bases between.

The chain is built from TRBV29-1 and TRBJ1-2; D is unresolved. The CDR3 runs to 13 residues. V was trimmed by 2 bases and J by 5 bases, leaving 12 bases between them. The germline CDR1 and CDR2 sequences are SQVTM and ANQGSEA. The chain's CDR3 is CSVEFFRTYGYTF. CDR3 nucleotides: TGCAGCGTTGAATTTTTCAGGACGTATGGCTACACCTTC.

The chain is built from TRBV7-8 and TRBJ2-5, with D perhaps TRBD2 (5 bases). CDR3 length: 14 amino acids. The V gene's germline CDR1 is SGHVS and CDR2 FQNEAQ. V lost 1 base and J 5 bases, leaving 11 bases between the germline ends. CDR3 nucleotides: TGTGCCAGCAGCTTAGTGAGCCAGCGGGAGACCCAGTACTTC. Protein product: CASSLVSQRETQYF.

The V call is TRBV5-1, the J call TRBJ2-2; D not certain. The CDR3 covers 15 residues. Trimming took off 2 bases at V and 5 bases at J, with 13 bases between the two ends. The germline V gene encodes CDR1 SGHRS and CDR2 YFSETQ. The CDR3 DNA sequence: TGCGCCAGCAGCTTAAGTGGGATTGGGACCGGGGAGCTGTTTTTT. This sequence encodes CASSLSGIGTGELFF.

The CDR3 sequence is CASSLVMNTEAFF. CDR3 nucleotide sequence: TGTGCCAGCAGCTTAGTTATGAACACTGAAGCTTTCTTT. The chain combines TRBV7-2 with TRBJ1-1; D ambiguous. Germline lookup yields CDR1 SGHTA and CDR2 FQGNSA. The CDR3 runs 13 residues. V was clipped by 1 base and J by 0 bases, with 3 bases between them.

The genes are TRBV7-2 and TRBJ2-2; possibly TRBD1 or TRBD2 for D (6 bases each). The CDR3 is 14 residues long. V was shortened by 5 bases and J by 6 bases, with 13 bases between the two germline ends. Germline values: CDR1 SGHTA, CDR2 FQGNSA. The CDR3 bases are TGTGCCAGCAGCGCCACGGGGGCACCCGGGGAGCTGTTTTTT. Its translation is CASSATGAPGELFF.

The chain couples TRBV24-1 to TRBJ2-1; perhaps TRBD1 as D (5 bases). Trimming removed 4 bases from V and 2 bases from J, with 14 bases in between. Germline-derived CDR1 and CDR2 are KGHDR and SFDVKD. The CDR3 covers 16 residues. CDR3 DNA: TGTGCCACCAGTGACCCCAGGGTTTTAACCTACAATGAGCAGTTCTTC. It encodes CATSDPRVLTYNEQFF.

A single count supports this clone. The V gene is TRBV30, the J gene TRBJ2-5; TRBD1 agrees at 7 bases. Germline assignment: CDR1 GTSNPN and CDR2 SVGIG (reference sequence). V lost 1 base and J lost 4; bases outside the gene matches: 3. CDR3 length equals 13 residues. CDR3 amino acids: CAWSAGQIETQYF. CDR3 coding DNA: TGTGCCTGGAGTGCGGGACAGATAGAGACCCAGTACTTC.

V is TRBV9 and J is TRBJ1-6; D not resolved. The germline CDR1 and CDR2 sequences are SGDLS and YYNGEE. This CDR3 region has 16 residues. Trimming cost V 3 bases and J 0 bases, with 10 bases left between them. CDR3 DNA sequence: TGTGCCAGCAGCGCCCAGACTAGCTCCTATAATTCACCCCTCCACTTT. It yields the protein CASSAQTSSYNSPLHF.

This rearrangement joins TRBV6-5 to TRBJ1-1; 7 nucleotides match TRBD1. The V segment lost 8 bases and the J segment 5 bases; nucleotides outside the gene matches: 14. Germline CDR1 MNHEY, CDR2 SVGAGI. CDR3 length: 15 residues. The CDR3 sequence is CASGKGGLQGTEAFF. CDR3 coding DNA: TGTGCCAGCGGAAAAGGGGGCTTGCAGGGGACTGAAGCTTTCTTT.